This T cell receptor (beta chain) was identified in a study of OX40 agonist ivuxolimab in advanced cancers. About the study: Eligibility rules accepted prior anti-PD-1, anti-PD-L1 or anti-CTLA-4 therapy, and around 38% had some. Three patients got partial responses; one had hepatocellular carcinoma and two had cutaneous melanoma.

General study results and limits: Among the least clonally expanded were partial responders at 0.1-3.0 mg/kg.

The method was immunoSEQ multiplex PCR; TCRdb's version includes in-frame clones alone and lacks a portion of them. The repertoire holds fewer than 65,000 clones, with about nine tenths as singletons. A remark on this clone: Its antigen is unidentified.

From germline, CDR1 is SGDLS and CDR2 YYNGEE. This CDR3 region has 16 residues. V lost 5 bases and J lost 0; bases outside the gene matches: 8. This TCR was sampled from an adult with an advanced solid tumor such as melanoma, head and neck, liver or kidney cancer. The chain has TRBV9 and TRBJ1-3; TRBD1 aligns across 7 bases. The specimen was CD4+ or CD8+ T cells sorted from blood, collected in a trial of the OX40 agonist ivuxolimab. CDR3 residues: CASSNQGVISGNTIYF. The DNA for the CDR3 is TGTGCCAGCAGTAATCAGGGGGTGATCTCTGGAAACACCATATATTTT.